This TCR beta chain was retrieved from a study of naive and memory T cell subsets (TCRdb year 2017). About the study as a whole: An open-source, UMI-based TCR alpha and beta sequencing pipeline was applied to sorted naive and memory peripheral blood T cell subsets. The functional CMV T cell responses agreed completely with IgG serology results. RNA was DNase-treated and reverse transcribed with TCR constant-region primers, mostly using SuperScript III.

Study-wide conclusions, independent of this receptor: Single alpha or beta chain sequences, rather than paired alpha/beta receptors, were used to define clonotypes. RNA-based TCR counts may be influenced by expression changes linked to T cell activation and differentiation. A few larger clonotypes were found in naive repertoires, especially CD8, and these larger clonotypes were possibly memory cells re-expressing CD45RA. Gini index rose and Shannon and inverse Simpson diversity fell from naive through CM, EM and EMRA in both CD4 and CD8 cells. TCR abundance followed a power law whose exponent differed between naive and memory subsets but was consistent across the three individuals. Once error correction was done, more than 95% of naive TCR sequences showed up just once, which made the naive abundance distributions much steeper than those of the memory subsets. The repertoire findings for the naive and memory subsets could not be validated against a ground truth because none was available.

Comments on this clonotype: Its antigen is currently not known. No clone much larger than this one lies a single base away; base qualities are absent.

From the second PCR step onward, the TCR alpha chain libraries and the TCR beta chain libraries were amplified separately. Donor CMV status was determined by IFNgamma production from CD4+ T cells after overnight stimulation of fresh PBMCs with CMV viral lysate. CD4 T cells were positively selected using Miltenyi beads, after which CD8 T cells were positively selected from the CD4-negative fraction. Cells stained for CD3, CD4, CD8, CD45RA, CD27 and a live/dead dye were sorted on a BD Aria II into four subsets by CD45RA and CD27. Blood came from a few healthy volunteers, each fractionated into CD4 and CD8 T cells and then into four differentiation subsets. Roughly 120 ml of peripheral blood was collected from each donor, and PBMC were isolated from the blood using Ficoll-Paque PLUS density-gradient centrifugation. The sorted cells were lysed in RLT buffer, after which RNA was extracted using a Qiagen RNeasy kit and kept at -80 degrees C.

Library construction relied on UMI-ligation and nested PCR. An equimolar mix of two oligonucleotides covering both TRBC1 and TRBC2 was used as the beta constant-region primer. The ligated cDNA went through four rounds of PCR with nested alpha and beta constant-region primers together with the SP2 primer. T4 RNA ligase 1 ligated a single-stranded oligonucleotide carrying the SP2 primer and a 12-nucleotide UMI to the cDNA 3' end. The ligation reaction was incubated at 16°C for roughly 19-25 hours. PCR2 was typically run as a SYBR Green qPCR and stopped at a predetermined threshold to prevent over-amplification. Agencourt AMPure XP magnetic beads were used for all purifications after the first. Library amounts were measured by Qubit and library quality was assessed on a TapeStation, where the main peak was expected at around 650 bp. Pooled libraries were sequenced on an Illumina MiSeq with v2 2x251 paired-end kits, typically giving about 0.85-2.3 million reads per sample. Each sample library was pooled at 4 nM, and roughly 4.5-7% PhiX was included to improve cluster recognition. Processing in the source paper ran as follows. FASTQ reads processed by Demultiplexor were assigned V and J genes by Decombinator through tag matching that tolerated a single base-pair mismatch. Collapsinator relied on UMIs to fix sequencing errors as well as frequency errors caused by PCR heterogeneity. TCRs were translated and CDR3s were extracted from the conserved cysteine to the FGXG phenylalanine by CDR3Translator, with non-productive sequences being flagged. Gini, Shannon entropy and inverse Simpson indices were calculated on repertoires subsampled to equal numbers of UMI-defined TCRs. Within the linear range, a power law was fitted by maximum likelihood to the distributions of clonotype abundance. For one naive CD8 sample, the pipeline and MIGEC produced similar UMI counts, unique TCR numbers and clonal distributions. One analysis removed from the naive repertoire any naive TCRs that were also present in any memory subset from the same donor. Repertoires were searched for around 8,000 CMV-associated CDR3 sequences compiled from VDJdb and a published dataset. Starting from the raw public reads, TCRdb applied fastp trimming at Q25, assembled clones with MiXCR and retained in-frame beta chains. Duplicate CDR3 protein sequences are folded into a single record with the most common DNA and genes. The V and J calls shown here were made by TCRdb, not taken from the authors' results. The sample profile shows 85,000 to 130,000 distinct CDR3 sequences; about 14% of them were found once. The top ten hold 2.8% of the sample.

The CDR3, from cysteine to phenylalanine, totals 14 residues. The entry retains the CDR3 DNA only, 42 bases that are in frame from base 1. CDR1 SGHRS and CDR2 YFSETQ were looked up in the germline V gene. Relative to germline, V is 1 base shorter and J is 5 bases shorter, with 11 bases between their ends. This TCR was recovered from a human donor in good health. The sample comprised naive CD8+ T cells from blood. The cell subset or site tag for this specimen amounts to: naive T cells, CD45RA high CD27+. The chain is assembled from TRBV5-1 and TRBJ2-3; no D gene is confidently identified. The DNA reads as follows: TGCGCCAGCAGCTTGCCTGCCTCCAGAGATACGCAGTATTTT. This codes for CASSLPASRDTQYF.